This TCR beta chain was captured by sequencing in a study of CXCR3-negative and CXCR3-positive naive CD8 T cells. In the case of this clonotype: Its antigen is undetermined.

Study-level findings and limits: TRBV-TRBJ usage matched between naive CXCR3-negative and CXCR3-positive cells but not between memory cells.

All CD8+ T cell subsets were sorted in triplicate at 330,000 or so cells each. UMI labels and 5' RACE were used to prepare the TRB cDNA libraries. TCRdb reanalyzed the 5' RACE reads, giving one entry per CDR3 protein sequence and no DNA. There are 100,000 to 150,000 distinct CDR3 sequences in the sample, with about 0.3% held by the top ten. The sample consisted of naive CXCR3- CD8+ T cells from blood. Subset in this sample: CD45RO-CCR7+CD27+CD95- naive CD8+ T cells lacking CXCR3 (TNR3-). The TCR originated in a human donor in good health. Some clones in this sample may be carry-over from other donors' samples.

The chain's CDR3 is CSVDDRGRNTEAFF. This chain connects TRBV29-1 to TRBJ1-1; TCRdb selects TRBD1, and the lack of DNA leaves this call unchecked. From germline, CDR1 is SQVTM and CDR2 ANQGSEA. CDR3 length: 14 amino acids.